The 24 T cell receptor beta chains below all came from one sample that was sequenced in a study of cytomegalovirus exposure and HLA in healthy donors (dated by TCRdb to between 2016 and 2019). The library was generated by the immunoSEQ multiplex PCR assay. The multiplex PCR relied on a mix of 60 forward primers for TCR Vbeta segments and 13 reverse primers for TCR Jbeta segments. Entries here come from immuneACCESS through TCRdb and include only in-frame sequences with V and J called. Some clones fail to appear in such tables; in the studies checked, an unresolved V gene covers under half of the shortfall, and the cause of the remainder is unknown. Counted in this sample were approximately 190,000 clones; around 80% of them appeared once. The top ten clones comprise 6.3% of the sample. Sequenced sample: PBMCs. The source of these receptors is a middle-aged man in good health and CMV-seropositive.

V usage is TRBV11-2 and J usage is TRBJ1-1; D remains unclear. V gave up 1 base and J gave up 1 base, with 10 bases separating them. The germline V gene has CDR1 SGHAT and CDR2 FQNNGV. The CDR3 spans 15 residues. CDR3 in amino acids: CASSLATASNTEAFF. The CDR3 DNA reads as TGTGCCAGCAGCTTAGCCACAGCTTCGAACACTGAAGCTTTCTTT.

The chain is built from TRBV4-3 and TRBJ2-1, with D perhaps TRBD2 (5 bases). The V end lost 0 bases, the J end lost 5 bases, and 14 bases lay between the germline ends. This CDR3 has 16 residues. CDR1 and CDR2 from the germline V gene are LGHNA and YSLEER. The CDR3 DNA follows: TGCGCCAGCAGCCAAGATGACGGGGTGGTCGACAATGAGCAGTTCTTC. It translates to CASSQDDGVVDNEQFF.

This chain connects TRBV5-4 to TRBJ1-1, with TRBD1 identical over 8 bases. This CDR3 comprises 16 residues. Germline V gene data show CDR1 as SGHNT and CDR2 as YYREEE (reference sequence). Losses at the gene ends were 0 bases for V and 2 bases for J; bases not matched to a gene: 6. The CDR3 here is CASSLASGQGNTEAFF. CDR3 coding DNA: TGTGCCAGCAGCTTGGCCTCTGGACAGGGTAACACTGAAGCTTTCTTT.

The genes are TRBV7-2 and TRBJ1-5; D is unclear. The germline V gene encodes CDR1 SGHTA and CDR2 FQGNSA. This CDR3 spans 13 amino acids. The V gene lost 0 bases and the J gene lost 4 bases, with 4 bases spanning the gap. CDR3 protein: CASSLAFNQPQHF. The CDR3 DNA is TGTGCCAGCAGCTTAGCCTTTAATCAGCCCCAGCATTTT. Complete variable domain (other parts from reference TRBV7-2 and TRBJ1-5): GAGVSQSPSNKVTEKGKDVELRCDPISGHTALYWYRQSLGQGLEFLIYFQGNSAPDKSGLPSDRFSAERTGGSVSTLTIQRTQQEDSAVYLCASSLAFNQPQHFGDGTRLSIL.

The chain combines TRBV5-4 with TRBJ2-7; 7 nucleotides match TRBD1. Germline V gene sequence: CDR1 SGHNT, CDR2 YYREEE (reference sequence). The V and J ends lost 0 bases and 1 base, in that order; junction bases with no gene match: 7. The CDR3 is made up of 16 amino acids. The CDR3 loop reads CASSLDPYRGSYEQYF. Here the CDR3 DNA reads TGTGCCAGCAGCTTGGATCCGTACAGGGGATCCTACGAGCAGTACTTC.

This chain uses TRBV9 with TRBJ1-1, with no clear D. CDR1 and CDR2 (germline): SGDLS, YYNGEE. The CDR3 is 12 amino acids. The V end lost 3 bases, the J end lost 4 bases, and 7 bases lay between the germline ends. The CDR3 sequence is CASSAGSTEAFF. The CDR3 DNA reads TGTGCCAGCAGCGCAGGATCCACTGAAGCTTTCTTT.

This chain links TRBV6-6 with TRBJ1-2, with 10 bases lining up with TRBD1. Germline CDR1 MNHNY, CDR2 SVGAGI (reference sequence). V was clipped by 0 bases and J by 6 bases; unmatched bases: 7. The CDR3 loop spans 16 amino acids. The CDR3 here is CASSYSNAGQGNGYTF. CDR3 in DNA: TGTGCCAGCAGTTACTCGAATGCGGGACAGGGGAATGGCTACACCTTC.

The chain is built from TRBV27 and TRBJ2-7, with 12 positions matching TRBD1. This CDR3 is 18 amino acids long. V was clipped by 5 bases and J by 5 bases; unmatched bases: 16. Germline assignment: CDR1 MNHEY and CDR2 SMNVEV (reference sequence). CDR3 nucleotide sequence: TGTGCCAGCAGTCCGCTCGACCGGGGAGGGACAGGGGGCGACGAGCAGTACTTC. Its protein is CASSPLDRGGTGGDEQYF.

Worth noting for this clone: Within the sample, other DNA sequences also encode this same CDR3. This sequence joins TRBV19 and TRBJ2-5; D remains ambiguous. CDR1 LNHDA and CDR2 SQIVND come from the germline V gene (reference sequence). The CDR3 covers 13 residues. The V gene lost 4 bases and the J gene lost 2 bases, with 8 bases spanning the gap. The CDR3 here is CASSTERQETQYF. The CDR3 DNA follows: TGTGCCAGTAGTACTGAGCGTCAAGAGACCCAGTACTTC.

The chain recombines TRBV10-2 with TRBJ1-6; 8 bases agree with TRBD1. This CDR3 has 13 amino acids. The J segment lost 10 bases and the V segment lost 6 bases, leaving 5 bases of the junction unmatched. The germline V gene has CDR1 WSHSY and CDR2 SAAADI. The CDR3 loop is CASSGQGDSPLHF. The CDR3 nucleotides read TGCGCCAGCAGCGGACAGGGAGACTCACCCCTCCACTTT.

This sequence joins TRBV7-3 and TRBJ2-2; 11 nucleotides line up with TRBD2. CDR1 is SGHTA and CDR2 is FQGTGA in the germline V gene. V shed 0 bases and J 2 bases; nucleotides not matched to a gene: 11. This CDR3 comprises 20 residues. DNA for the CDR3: TGTGCCAGCAGCTTAACCCCATTAGCGGGGGGGCCGGTAAACACCGGGGAGCTGTTTTTT. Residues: CASSLTPLAGGPVNTGELFF.

The DNA for the CDR3 is TGCGCCAGCAAGAAGACAGAGCCTAGGAACACTGAAGCTTTCTTT. Its translation: CASKKTEPRNTEAFF. This chain uses TRBV4-1 with TRBJ1-1; a possible D gene is TRBD1 (5 bases). Trimming pared 7 bases from V and 1 base from J, leaving 16 bases between. Germline loops: CDR1 MGHRA, CDR2 YSYEKL. The CDR3 spans 15 residues.

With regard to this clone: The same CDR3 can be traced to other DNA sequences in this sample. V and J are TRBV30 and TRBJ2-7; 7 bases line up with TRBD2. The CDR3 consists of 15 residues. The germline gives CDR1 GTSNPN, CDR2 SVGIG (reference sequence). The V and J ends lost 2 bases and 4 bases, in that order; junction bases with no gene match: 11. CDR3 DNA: TGTGCCTGGAGTACCGCCCCAGGCGGGGGATACGAGCAGTACTTC. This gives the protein CAWSTAPGGGYEQYF.

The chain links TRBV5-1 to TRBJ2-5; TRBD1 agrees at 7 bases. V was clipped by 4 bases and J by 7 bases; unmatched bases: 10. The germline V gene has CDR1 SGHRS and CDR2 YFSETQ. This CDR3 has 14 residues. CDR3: CASSLGTVGGTQYF. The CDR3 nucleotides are TGCGCCAGCAGCCTAGGGACAGTTGGTGGGACCCAGTACTTC.

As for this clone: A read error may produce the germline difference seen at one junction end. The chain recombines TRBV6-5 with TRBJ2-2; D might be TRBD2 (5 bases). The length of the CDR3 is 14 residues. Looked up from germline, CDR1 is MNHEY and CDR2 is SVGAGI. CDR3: CASSYSWNTGELLF. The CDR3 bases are TGTGCCAGCAGTTACAGCTGGAACACCGGGGAGCTGCTTTTT.

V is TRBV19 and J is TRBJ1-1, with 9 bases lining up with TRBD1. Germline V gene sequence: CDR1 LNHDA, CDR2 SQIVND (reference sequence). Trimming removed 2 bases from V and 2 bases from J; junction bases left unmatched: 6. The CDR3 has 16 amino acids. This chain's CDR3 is CASSIQTGGVNTEAFF. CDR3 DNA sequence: TGTGCCAGTAGTATACAGACAGGGGGGGTCAACACTGAAGCTTTCTTT.

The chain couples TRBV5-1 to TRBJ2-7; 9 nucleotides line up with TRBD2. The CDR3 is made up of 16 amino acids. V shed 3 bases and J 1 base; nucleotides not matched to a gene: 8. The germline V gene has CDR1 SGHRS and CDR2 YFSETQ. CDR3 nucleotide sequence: TGCGCCAGCAGCTGGGGACTCAGCGGGGGGTCCTACGAGCAGTACTTC. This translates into CASSWGLSGGSYEQYF.

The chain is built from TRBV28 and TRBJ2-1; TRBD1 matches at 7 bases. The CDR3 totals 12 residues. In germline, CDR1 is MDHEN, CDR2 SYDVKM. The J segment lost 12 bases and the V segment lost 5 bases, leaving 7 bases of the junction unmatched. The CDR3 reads CASSGQARGQFF. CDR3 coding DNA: TGTGCCAGCAGTGGACAGGCAAGGGGGCAGTTCTTC.

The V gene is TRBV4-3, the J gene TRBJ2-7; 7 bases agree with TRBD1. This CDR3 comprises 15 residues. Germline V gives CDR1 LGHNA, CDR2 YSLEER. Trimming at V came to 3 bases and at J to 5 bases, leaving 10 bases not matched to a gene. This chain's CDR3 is CASSQVRNRGDEQYF. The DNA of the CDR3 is TGCGCCAGCAGCCAGGTCCGGAACAGGGGAGACGAGCAGTACTTC.

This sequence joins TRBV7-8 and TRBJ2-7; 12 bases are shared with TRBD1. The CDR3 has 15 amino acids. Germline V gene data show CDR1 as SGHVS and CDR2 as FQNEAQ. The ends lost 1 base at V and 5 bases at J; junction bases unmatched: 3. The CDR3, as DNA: TGTGCCAGCAGCTTAGAGGGACAGGGGGCCGACGAGCAGTACTTC. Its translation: CASSLEGQGADEQYF.

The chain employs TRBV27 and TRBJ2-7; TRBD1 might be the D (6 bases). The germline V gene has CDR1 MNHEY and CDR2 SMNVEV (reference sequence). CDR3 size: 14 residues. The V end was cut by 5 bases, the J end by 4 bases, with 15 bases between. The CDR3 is CASSLAGTSYEQYF. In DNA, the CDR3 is TGTGCCAGCAGTCTCGCCGGGACATCGTACGAGCAGTACTTC.

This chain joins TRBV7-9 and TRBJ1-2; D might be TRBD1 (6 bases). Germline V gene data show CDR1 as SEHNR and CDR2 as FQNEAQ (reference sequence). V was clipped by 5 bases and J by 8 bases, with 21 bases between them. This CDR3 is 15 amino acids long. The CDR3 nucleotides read TGTGCCAGCAGCCTAGAAGGACAGCTTGGGTACGGCTACACCTTC. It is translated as CASSLEGQLGYGYTF. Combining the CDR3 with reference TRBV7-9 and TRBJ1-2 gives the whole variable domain DTGVSQNPRHKITKRGQNVTFRCDPISEHNRLYWYRQTLGQGPEFLTYFQNEAQLEKSRLLSDRFSAERPKGSFSTLEIQRTEQGDSAMYLCASSLEGQLGYGYTFGSGTRLTVV.

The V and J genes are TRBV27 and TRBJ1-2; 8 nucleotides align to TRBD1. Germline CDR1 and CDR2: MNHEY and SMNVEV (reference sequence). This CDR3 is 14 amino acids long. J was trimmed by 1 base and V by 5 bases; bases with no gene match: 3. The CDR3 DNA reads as TGTGCCAGCAGTCCGGGACAGGATAACTATGGCTACACCTTC. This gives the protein CASSPGQDNYGYTF.

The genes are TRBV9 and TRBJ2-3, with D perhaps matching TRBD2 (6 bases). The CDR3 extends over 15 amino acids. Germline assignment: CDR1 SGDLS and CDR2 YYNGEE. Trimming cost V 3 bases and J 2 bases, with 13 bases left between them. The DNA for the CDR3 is TGTGCCAGCAGCGGGTCCGGGGGAACCACAGATACGCAGTATTTT. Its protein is CASSGSGGTTDTQYF. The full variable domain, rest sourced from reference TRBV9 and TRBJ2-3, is DSGVTQTPKHLITATGQRVTLRCSPRSGDLSVYWYQQSLDQGLQFLIQYYNGEERAKGNILERFSAQQFPDLHSELNLSSLELGDSALYFCASSGSGGTTDTQYFGPGTRLTVL.